Sequencing of this T cell receptor (beta chain) was carried out in a study of blood T cell repertoires in COVID-19. Background on the study: Researchers got acute and convalescent COVID-19 samples from the United States, Italy and Spain. PBMCs, B-cell-depleted T cells, or T cells were the source of the cDNA or gDNA that made up the material.

There are 11 residues in the CDR3. V shed 7 bases, J shed 12 bases, and the junction held 6 bases outside the gene matches. Germline V gene sequence: CDR1 SQVTM, CDR2 ANQGSEA. Clones were read by immunoSEQ multiplex PCR, and TCRdb kept only the in-frame ones, dropping some. The data show about 160,000 clones, with approximately 85% seen just once and around 6.9% held by the top ten. The sequence came from an elderly man with COVID-19, enrolled during active disease. V gene TRBV29-1 combines with J gene TRBJ2-1; 10 nucleotides align to TRBD1. Sequencing was done on a sample of peripheral blood. In nucleotides, the CDR3 is TGCAGCGCGATGGACAGGGGGTCGCAGTTCTTC. Protein sequence: CSAMDRGSQFF.